The clone carrying this T cell receptor (beta chain) has a count of ten or more. Its target is unknown. 5'-RACE, quantitative and with molecular barcodes, yielded the TCR beta libraries. TCRdb fed the 5' RACE reads into MiXCR, producing one record per CDR3 protein. The data show more than 650,000 distinct CDR3 sequences, over 9.5% seen once. Germline values: CDR1 SQVTM, CDR2 ANQGSEA. V lost 4 bases and J lost 4, with 11 bases in between. This CDR3 has 13 residues. The sample originates from a study of CD8 T cells in ankylosing spondylitis. Study results and limitations: From matched ankylosing spondylitis synovial fluid, disease-linked clones were reportedly recovered at significantly enriched levels. Prior literature has documented some motif variants in synovial fluid and blood from reactive arthritis. A TCR beta motif of 7 to 9 highly homologous variants seemed to mark ankylosing spondylitis blood.

The J gene is TRBJ1-5, the V gene TRBV29-1; D may be TRBD1 (6 bases). The source of this sequence is a male donor with ankylosing spondylitis. The sample comprised blood, either unsorted or a sorted T cell fraction (not recorded which). CDR3 bases: TGCAGCGTTGCAGACAGGTTTAATCAGCCCCAGCATTTT. It translates to CSVADRFNQPQHF. The full variable domain, rest sourced from reference TRBV29-1 and TRBJ1-5, is SAVISQKPSRDICQRGTSLTIQCQVDSQVTMMFWYRQQPGQSLTLIATANQGSEATYESGFVIDKFPISRPNLTFSTLTVSNMSPEDSSIYLCSVADRFNQPQHFGDGTRLSIL.